This T cell receptor (beta chain) originates from a study of T cell responses to AZD1222 COVID-19 vaccine. J gave up 5 bases and V 5 bases, and 2 bases lay outside the gene matches. Germline lookup yields CDR1 SGHAT and CDR2 FQDESV (reference sequence). The CDR3 is 12 amino acids. The study's findings and limits: In a largely white British group with more females than males, clonal diversity was possibly underestimated.

TCRdb's copy holds only in-frame clones and misses some; the assay was immunoSEQ multiplex PCR. This table holds approximately 99,000 clones, 87% found once. Note on this clone: The antigen is not known.

The clonotype originates from an adult in good health. This sample comprised peripheral blood, obtained on day 0 of AZD1222 vaccination. V is TRBV11-1 and J is TRBJ1-2; 7 positions agree with TRBD1. The CDR3 coding sequence is TGTGCCAGCAGCCCGGGACAGTATGGCTACACCTTC. Translating gives CASSPGQYGYTF.